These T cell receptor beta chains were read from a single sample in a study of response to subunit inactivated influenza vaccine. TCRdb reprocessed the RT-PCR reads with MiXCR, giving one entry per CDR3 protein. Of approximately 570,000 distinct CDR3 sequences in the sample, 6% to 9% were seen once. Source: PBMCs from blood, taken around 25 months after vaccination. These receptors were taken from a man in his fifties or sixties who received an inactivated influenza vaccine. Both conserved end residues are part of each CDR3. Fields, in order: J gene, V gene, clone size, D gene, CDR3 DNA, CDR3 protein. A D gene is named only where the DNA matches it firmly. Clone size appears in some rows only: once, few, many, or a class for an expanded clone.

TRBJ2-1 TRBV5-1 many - TGCGCCAGCAGCTTGGCAGGGGATACCTACAATGAGCAGTTCTTC CASSLAGDTYNEQFF
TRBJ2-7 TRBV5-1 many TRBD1 TGCGCCAGCAGCTTGGGCGGACAGGGTCTCGAGCAGTACTTC CASSLGGQGLEQYF
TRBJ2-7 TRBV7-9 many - TGCGCCAGCAGCTTGGCGGGAACTTACGAGCAGTACTTC CASSLAGTYEQYF
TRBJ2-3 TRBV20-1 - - TGCAGTGCTAGAGATGCGACAGATACGCAGTATTTT CSARDATDTQYF
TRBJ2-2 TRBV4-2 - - TGTGCCAGCAGCCAAGATCATCCGAACGGGGAGCTGTTTTTT CASSQDHPNGELFF
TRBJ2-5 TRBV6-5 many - TGTGCCAGCAGTTACTCAGGACTCCTAGAGACCCAGTACTTC CASSYSGLLETQYF
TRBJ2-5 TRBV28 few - TGTGCCAGCAGTGGGTCGGGACTGTCTCAAGAGACCCAGTACTTC CASSGSGLSQETQYF
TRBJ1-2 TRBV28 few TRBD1 TGTGCCAGCAGTTTGGTGGGTGGGACAGGCCCTTATGGCTACACCTTC CASSLVGGTGPYGYTF
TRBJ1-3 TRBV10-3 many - TGTGCCATGTCGACAGTCTCTGGAAACACCATATATTTT CAMSTVSGNTIYF
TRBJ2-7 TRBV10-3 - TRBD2 TGTGCCATCAGTGAGTCGGGGCGGGAGGTCTACGAGCAGTACTTC CAISESGREVYEQYF
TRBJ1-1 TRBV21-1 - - TGTGCCAGCAGCAAAGGGGGCAAGAACACTGAAGCTTTCTTT CASSKGGKNTEAFF
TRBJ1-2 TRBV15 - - TGTGCCACCAGCGGGGCCGGGGGCTATGGCTACACCTTC CATSGAGGYGYTF
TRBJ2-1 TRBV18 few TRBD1 TGTGCCAGCTCACCAATCCGGGGACAGGAGTACAATGAGCAGTTCTTC CASSPIRGQEYNEQFF
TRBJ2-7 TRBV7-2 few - TGTGCCAGCAGCTTAGCCCCGGGTCAGGGATCCTACGAGCAGTACTTC CASSLAPGQGSYEQYF
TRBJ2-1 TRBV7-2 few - TGTGCCAGCAGACCGGACACCTCTGATCATGAGCAGTTCTTC CASRPDTSDHEQFF
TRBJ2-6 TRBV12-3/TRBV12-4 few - TGTGCCAGCAGTACAGGTCCTGGGGCCAACGTCCTGACTTTC CASSTGPGANVLTF
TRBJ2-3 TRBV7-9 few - TGTGCCAGCAGCCGTAGCTTAGAAGATACGCAGTATTTT CASSRSLEDTQYF